The T cell receptor beta chain under discussion was sequenced for a study of T cell responses to AZD1222 COVID-19 vaccine (dated by TCRdb to the early 2020s). For the wider study: AZD1222 recipients with second doses at about 4 weeks or about 12 weeks were pooled, because spike-specific TCR depth and breadth did not differ between schedules. TCR sequencing was performed for about 240 trial participants, of whom about 200 were given two doses of AZD1222 and about 25 were given two doses of MenACWY control vaccine. Trial participants were enrolled by age into subgroups of 18-55, 56-69 and 70-plus years, and around 140, 26 and 57 TCR-sequenced participants, respectively, were included in these subgroups.

The CDR3 regions of human TCRbeta chains were analyzed by immunosequencing. Turning to the authors' computational methods: TCRs in the repertoires were matched against a reference library of SARS-CoV-2-specific TCRs that had been generated with the MIRA antigen-specificity platform. Breadth meant the fraction of unique TCRs that were SARS-CoV-2-associated, whereas depth meant the fraction of total T cells that were SARS-CoV-2-associated. Using the MIRA data, each spike-specific TCR was assigned both to the spike region to which the TCR was reactive and to a CD4 or CD8 class. Log10-transformed breadth and depth values were compared by one-way ANOVA with Sidak's multiple comparisons tests. TCRdb took this table from immuneACCESS and kept in-frame rearrangements with V and J called. Such tables lack part of the clones; where checked against another copy, unresolved V genes explain under half of the gap, and the rest is unexplained. V, J and clone size are taken as reported in that table, and D and trimming were inferred from the DNA itself. For this sample the table gives more than 50,000 clones, of which around 83% were detected only once. The ten top clones hold 20% of the sample.

About this clone: The specificity of this receptor is unknown. There are no base qualities to consult, and no much larger clone falls within one base.

Relative to germline, V is 3 bases shorter and J is 9 bases shorter, with 15 bases between their ends. The CDR3, cysteine through phenylalanine, is 14 amino acids long. Only CDR3 DNA is held: 42 bases, read in frame from base 1. Based on the germline V gene (reference sequence), the CDR1 and CDR2 sequences are LNHNV and YYDKDF. Reading the label with the study, this specimen's time point is: baseline before first vaccination. Vaccinee samples came from UK trials COV001 and COV002, including a single-blind randomized controlled phase 2/3 trial of AZD1222 (ChAdOx1 nCoV-19) in healthy adults. For TCRbeta chain sequencing, PBMC samples were collected from trial participants at day 0 and at day 28 after the second dose. The paper's findings and limits, for the study overall: The whole spike protein was spanned by vaccine-associated CD4 TCRs, and dominant responses were seen in regions 160-218 and 743-854. Reportedly, close to half of the unique spike-specific TCRs recognized epitopes lying outside the regions that are mutated in the B.1.351 and B.1.1.7 variants. A significant rise in spike-specific TCR breadth and depth was observed after two AZD1222 doses relative to day 0 and relative to MenACWY recipients. Participants were mostly white British and included more females than males, and it was suggested by the authors that clonal diversity may have been underestimated. Conclusions about previously exposed vaccinees are limited because only five to seven AZD1222 recipients were SARS-CoV-2 seropositive at baseline. Because no samples from the day 14 peak response were available, repertoires could be characterized only after the peak T cell response. In the small 56-69-year group, the increase in depth fell short of significance, most likely because of low power.

Sequences were derived from peripheral blood, sampled on day 0 of AZD1222 vaccination. This TCR came from an adult in good health. This receptor chain uses TRBV15 and TRBJ2-4, with a tentative D gene TRBD2 over 6 matching bases. The CDR3 protein sequence reads: CATSRQDYSGIQYF. In nucleotide form, the sequence is TGTGCCACCAGCAGGCAGGACTATTCGGGCATTCAGTACTTC.